This is a list of T cell receptor beta chains from one sample in a study of technical replicates of blood from a handful of donors. The assay was immunoSEQ multiplex PCR, and TCRdb's table has in-frame clones only and misses some. The profile shows more than 75,000 clones, approximately 94% of them singletons. Input material: T cells isolated from PBMCs. The receptor source for this set is a human donor in good health. Each CDR3 is given with its conserved first and last residue. A D gene is named only where the DNA matches it firmly. Clone size, where shown, is once, few, many, or a class for clones that have expanded.

V gene: TRBV27; clone size: NA; J gene: TRBJ1-2; D gene: TRBD1; CDR3 DNA: TGTGCCAGCAGCTGGACAGGGGACTATGGCTACACCTTC; CDR3 protein: CASSWTGDYGYTF
V gene: TRBV27; clone size: NA; J gene: TRBJ1-1; D gene: NA; CDR3 DNA: TGTGCCAGCAGTTTGTGGGAGAGCACTGAAGCTTTCTTT; CDR3 protein: CASSLWESTEAFF
V gene: TRBV6-4; clone size: NA; J gene: TRBJ2-5; D gene: NA; CDR3 DNA: TGTGCCCGGCGGGAGACCCAGTACTTC; CDR3 protein: CARRETQYF
V gene: TRBV6-1; clone size: NA; J gene: TRBJ2-7; D gene: TRBD2; CDR3 DNA: TGTGCCAGCAGAGACACCGGGACTAGCGGGGACGAGCAGTACTTC; CDR3 protein: CASRDTGTSGDEQYF
V gene: TRBV6-4; clone size: few; J gene: TRBJ2-7; D gene: TRBD2; CDR3 DNA: TGTGCCAGCAGTGAACAAGCGGGAGGGCCTGGGGAGCAGTACTTC; CDR3 protein: CASSEQAGGPGEQYF
V gene: TRBV27; clone size: NA; J gene: TRBJ2-7; D gene: NA; CDR3 DNA: TGTGCCAGCAGTCCCACGGACTATCCTACGGAGCAGTACTTC; CDR3 protein: CASSPTDYPTEQYF
V gene: TRBV7-8; clone size: NA; J gene: TRBJ1-5; D gene: TRBD1; CDR3 DNA: TGTGCCAGCAGCTTAGCTGTATGGCAGGGGGATCAGCCCCAGCATTTT; CDR3 protein: CASSLAVWQGDQPQHF
V gene: TRBV7-2; clone size: once; J gene: TRBJ1-1; D gene: NA; CDR3 DNA: TGTGCCAGCAGCTTAGTACAGGGGAACACTGAAGCTTTCTTT; CDR3 protein: CASSLVQGNTEAFF
V gene: TRBV15; clone size: NA; J gene: TRBJ1-5; D gene: NA; CDR3 DNA: TGTGCCACCAGCAGAGAGACAGGCCCGCAGCCCCAGCATTTT; CDR3 protein: CATSRETGPQPQHF
V gene: TRBV5-1; clone size: NA; J gene: TRBJ1-3; D gene: NA; CDR3 DNA: TGCGCCAGCAGCTTGAGCACTAATGGAAACACCATATATTTT; CDR3 protein: CASSLSTNGNTIYF
V gene: TRBV25-1; clone size: NA; J gene: TRBJ2-7; D gene: NA; CDR3 DNA: TGTGCCAGCAGCTTTGACATCTACGAGCAGTACTTC; CDR3 protein: CASSFDIYEQYF
V gene: TRBV23-1; clone size: NA; J gene: TRBJ2-7; D gene: TRBD2; CDR3 DNA: TGCGCCAGCAGTCTAGCGGGAGTTTACGAGCAGTACTTC; CDR3 protein: CASSLAGVYEQYF
V gene: TRBV10-3; clone size: NA; J gene: TRBJ2-2; D gene: NA; CDR3 DNA: TGTGCCATCAGTAACGCCGGGGGTAGCGGGGAGCTGTTTTTT; CDR3 protein: CAISNAGGSGELFF
V gene: TRBV11-3; clone size: NA; J gene: TRBJ2-5; D gene: TRBD2; CDR3 DNA: TGTGCCAGCAGCCCCCGGACTAGCGGGAGCACAATGGAGACCCAGTACTTC; CDR3 protein: CASSPRTSGSTMETQYF
V gene: TRBV11-2; clone size: NA; J gene: TRBJ2-2; D gene: NA; CDR3 DNA: TGTGCCAGCAGCTTAGATCAGGGAAGCGGGGAGCTGTTTTTT; CDR3 protein: CASSLDQGSGELFF
V gene: TRBV19; clone size: NA; J gene: TRBJ2-7; D gene: NA; CDR3 DNA: TGTGCCAGTAGTGCAAAGGGGCCTACAGGGAGTTTGTACGAGCAGTACTTC; CDR3 protein: CASSAKGPTGSLYEQYF
V gene: TRBV4-1; clone size: once; J gene: TRBJ1-2; D gene: TRBD1; CDR3 DNA: TGCGCCAGCAGCCACTATTCGGGACAGGGAAATGGCTACACCTTC; CDR3 protein: CASSHYSGQGNGYTF
V gene: TRBV29-1; clone size: NA; J gene: TRBJ2-7; D gene: TRBD2; CDR3 DNA: TGCAGCGGTAGGACTAGCGAAACCTACGAGCAGTACTTC; CDR3 protein: CSGRTSETYEQYF
V gene: TRBV6-5; clone size: NA; J gene: TRBJ2-7; D gene: NA; CDR3 DNA: TGTGCCAGCAGTTACGACAGAGGTGCCTACGAGCAGTACTTC; CDR3 protein: CASSYDRGAYEQYF
V gene: TRBV5-1; clone size: few; J gene: TRBJ1-1; D gene: NA; CDR3 DNA: TGCGCCAGCAGCTCGGCCCAACAGGGTACTGTAGCTGAAGCTTTCTTT; CDR3 protein: CASSSAQQGTVAEAFF
V gene: TRBV10-3; clone size: NA; J gene: TRBJ2-3; D gene: TRBD1; CDR3 DNA: TGTGCCATCAGTGAGTCCGGGACAGGGCCACGTCCAGATACGCAGTATTTT; CDR3 protein: CAISESGTGPRPDTQYF
V gene: TRBV10-3; clone size: NA; J gene: TRBJ1-2; D gene: NA; CDR3 DNA: TGTGCCATCAGTGAGATAGGAGGGGCCGGCTACACCTTC; CDR3 protein: CAISEIGGAGYTF
V gene: TRBV4-2; clone size: NA; J gene: TRBJ2-7; D gene: NA; CDR3 DNA: TGTGCCAGCAGCCAAGAGGAAAGGGGGAGCTACGAGCAGTACTTC; CDR3 protein: CASSQEERGSYEQYF
V gene: TRBV29-1; clone size: NA; J gene: TRBJ2-1; D gene: TRBD2; CDR3 DNA: TGCAGCGTTGCGGGGTCCAGCGGGGCCAATGAGCAGTTCTTC; CDR3 protein: CSVAGSSGANEQFF
V gene: TRBV10-3; clone size: NA; J gene: TRBJ2-1; D gene: TRBD2; CDR3 DNA: TGTGCCATCAGTCAAAAACGACTAGCGGGGTACAATGAGCAGTTCTTC; CDR3 protein: CAISQKRLAGYNEQFF
V gene: TRBV10-3; clone size: NA; J gene: TRBJ1-5; D gene: NA; CDR3 DNA: TGTGCCATCGGGGAGGGGCAGGGGCGGGAGCCCCAGCATTTT; CDR3 protein: CAIGEGQGREPQHF
V gene: TRBV7-7; clone size: NA; J gene: TRBJ2-7; D gene: TRBD2; CDR3 DNA: TGTGCTAGCAGCCCTAGCGGGAGTAACGAGCAGTACTTC; CDR3 protein: CASSPSGSNEQYF